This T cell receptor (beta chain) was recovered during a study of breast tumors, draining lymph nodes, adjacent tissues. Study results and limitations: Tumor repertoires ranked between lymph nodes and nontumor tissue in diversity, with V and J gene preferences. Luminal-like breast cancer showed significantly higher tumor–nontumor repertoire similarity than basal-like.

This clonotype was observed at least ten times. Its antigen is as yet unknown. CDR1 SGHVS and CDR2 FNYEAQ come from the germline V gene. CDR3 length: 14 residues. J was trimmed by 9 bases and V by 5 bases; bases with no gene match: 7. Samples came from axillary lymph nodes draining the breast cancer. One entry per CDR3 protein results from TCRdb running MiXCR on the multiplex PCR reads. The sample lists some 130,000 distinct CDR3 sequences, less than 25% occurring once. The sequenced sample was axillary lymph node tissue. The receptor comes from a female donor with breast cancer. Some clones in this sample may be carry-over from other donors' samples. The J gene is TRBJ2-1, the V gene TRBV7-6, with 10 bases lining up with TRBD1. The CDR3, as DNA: TGTGCCAGCAGCCCAGGACAGGGGGGAGCTGAGCAGTTCTTC. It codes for CASSPGQGGAEQFF.